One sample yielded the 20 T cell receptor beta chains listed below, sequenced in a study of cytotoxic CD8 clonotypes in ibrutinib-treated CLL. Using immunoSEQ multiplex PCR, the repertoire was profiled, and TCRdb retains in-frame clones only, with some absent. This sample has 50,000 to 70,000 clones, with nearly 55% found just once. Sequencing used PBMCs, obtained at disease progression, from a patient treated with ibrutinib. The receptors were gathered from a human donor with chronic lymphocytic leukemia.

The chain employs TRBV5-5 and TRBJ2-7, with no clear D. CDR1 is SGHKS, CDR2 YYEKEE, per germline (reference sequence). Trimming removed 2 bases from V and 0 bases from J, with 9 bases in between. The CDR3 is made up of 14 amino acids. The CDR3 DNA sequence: TGTGCCAGCAGCTTCGTTTTAAGCTCCTACGAGCAGTACTTC. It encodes CASSFVLSSYEQYF.

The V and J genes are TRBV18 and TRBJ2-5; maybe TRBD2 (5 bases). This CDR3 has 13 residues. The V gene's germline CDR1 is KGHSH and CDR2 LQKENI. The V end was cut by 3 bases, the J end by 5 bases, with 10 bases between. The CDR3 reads CASSPGVRETQYF. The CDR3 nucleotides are TGTGCCAGCTCACCCGGGGTTCGGGAGACCCAGTACTTC.

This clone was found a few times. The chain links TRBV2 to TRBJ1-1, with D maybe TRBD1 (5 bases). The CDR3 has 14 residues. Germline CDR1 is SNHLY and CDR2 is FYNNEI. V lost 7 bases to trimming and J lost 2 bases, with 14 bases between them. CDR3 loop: CASTGGVPNTEAFF. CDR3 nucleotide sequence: TGTGCCAGCACCGGGGGAGTCCCAAACACTGAAGCTTTCTTT.

Here the CDR3 DNA reads TGTGCCAGCAGTGCCCTAACAGGGGGTGGATCACCCCTCCACTTT. Protein: CASSALTGGGSPLHF. The chain joins TRBV6-1 to TRBJ1-6; 8 positions match TRBD1. CDR3 length: 15 amino acids. V trimming: 4 bases; J trimming: 10 bases; junction bases outside the gene matches: 9. Germline CDR1 is MNHNS and CDR2 is SASEGT.

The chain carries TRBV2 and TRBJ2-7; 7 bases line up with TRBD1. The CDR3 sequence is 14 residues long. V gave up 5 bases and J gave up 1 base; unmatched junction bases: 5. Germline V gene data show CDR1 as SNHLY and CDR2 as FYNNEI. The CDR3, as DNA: TGTGCCAGCAGTTCCGGGACAGCGTCCTACGAGCAGTACTTC. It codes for CASSSGTASYEQYF.

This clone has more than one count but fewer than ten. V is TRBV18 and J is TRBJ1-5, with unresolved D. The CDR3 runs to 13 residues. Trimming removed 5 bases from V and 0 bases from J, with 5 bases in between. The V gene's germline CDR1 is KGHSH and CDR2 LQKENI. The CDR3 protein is CASSGGSNQPQHF. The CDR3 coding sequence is TGTGCCAGCTCAGGCGGTAGCAATCAGCCCCAGCATTTT.

Here the CDR3 DNA reads TGCAGCGTACGAATGCCGGGACAGGGCATCTATGGCTACACCTTC. Amino acids: CSVRMPGQGIYGYTF. The chain employs TRBV29-1 and TRBJ1-2; 9 nucleotides align to TRBD1. The CDR3 loop spans 15 amino acids. Trimming removed 6 bases from V and 4 bases from J; junction bases left unmatched: 12. The germline V gene has CDR1 SQVTM and CDR2 ANQGSEA.

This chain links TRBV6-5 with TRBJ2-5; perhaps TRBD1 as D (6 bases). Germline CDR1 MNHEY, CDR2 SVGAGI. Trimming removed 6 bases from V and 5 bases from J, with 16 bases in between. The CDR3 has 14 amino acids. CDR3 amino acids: CASRFSATGETQYF. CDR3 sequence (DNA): TGTGCCAGCAGGTTTAGCGCAACAGGGGAGACCCAGTACTTC.

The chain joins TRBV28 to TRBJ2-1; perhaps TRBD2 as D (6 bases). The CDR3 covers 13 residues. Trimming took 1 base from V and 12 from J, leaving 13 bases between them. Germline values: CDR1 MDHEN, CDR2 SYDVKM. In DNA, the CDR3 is TGTGCCAGCAGTTTATTTGTCCGGGAGAGGCAGTTCTTC. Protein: CASSLFVRERQFF. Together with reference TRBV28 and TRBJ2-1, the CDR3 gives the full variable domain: DVKVTQSSRYLVKRTGEKVFLECVQDMDHENMFWYRQDPGLGLRLIYFSYDVKMKEKGDIPEGYSVSREKKERFSLILESASTNQTSMYLCASSLFVRERQFFGPGTRLTVL.

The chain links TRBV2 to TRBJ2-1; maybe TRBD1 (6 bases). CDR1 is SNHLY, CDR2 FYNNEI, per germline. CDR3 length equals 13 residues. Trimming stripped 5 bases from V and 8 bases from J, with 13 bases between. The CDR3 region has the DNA TGTGCCAGCAGTTTACAGGGCGCCCATGAGCAGTTCTTC. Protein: CASSLQGAHEQFF.

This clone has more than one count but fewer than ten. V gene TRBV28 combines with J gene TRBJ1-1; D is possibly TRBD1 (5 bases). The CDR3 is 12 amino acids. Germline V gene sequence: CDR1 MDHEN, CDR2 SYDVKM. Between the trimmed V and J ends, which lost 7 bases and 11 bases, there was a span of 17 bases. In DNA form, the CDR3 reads TGTGCCAGCACCATCCCTCCAGGGAGGGCTTTCTTT. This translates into CASTIPPGRAFF.

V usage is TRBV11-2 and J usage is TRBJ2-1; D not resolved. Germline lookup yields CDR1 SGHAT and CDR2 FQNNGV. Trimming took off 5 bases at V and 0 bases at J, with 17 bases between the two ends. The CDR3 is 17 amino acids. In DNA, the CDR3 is TGTGCCAGCAGCACCCGGCTCAGTCTGAGCTCCTACAATGAGCAGTTCTTC. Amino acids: CASSTRLSLSSYNEQFF. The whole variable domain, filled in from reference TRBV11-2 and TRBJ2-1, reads EAGVAQSPRYKIIEKRQSVAFWCNPISGHATLYWYQQILGQGPKLLIQFQNNGVVDDSQLPKDRFSAERLKGVDSTLKIQPAKLEDSAVYLCASSTRLSLSSYNEQFFGPGTRLTVL.

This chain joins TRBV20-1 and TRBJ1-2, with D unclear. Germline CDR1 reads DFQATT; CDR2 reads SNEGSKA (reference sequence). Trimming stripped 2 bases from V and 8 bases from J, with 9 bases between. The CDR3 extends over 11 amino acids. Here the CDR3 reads CSARLDEGYTF. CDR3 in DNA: TGCAGTGCTAGACTAGATGAAGGCTACACCTTC.

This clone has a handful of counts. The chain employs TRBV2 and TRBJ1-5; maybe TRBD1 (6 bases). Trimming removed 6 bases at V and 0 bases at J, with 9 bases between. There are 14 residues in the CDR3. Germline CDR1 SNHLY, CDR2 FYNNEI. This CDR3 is CASRGAYSNQPQHF. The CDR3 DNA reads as TGTGCCAGCAGGGGGGCATATAGCAATCAGCCCCAGCATTTT.

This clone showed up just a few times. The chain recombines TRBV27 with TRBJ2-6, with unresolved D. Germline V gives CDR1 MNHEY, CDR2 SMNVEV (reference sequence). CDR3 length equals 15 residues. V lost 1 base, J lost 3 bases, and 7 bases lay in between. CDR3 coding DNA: TGTGCCAGCAGTTTATACAGTTTTGGGGCCAACGTCCTGACTTTC. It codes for CASSLYSFGANVLTF.

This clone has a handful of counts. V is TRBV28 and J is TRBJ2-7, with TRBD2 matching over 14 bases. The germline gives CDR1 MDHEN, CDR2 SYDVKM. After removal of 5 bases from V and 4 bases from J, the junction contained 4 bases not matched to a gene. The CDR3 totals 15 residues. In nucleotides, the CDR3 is TGTGCCAGCAGTCAAGGGACTAGCGGGAGTTACGAGCAGTACTTC. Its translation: CASSQGTSGSYEQYF.

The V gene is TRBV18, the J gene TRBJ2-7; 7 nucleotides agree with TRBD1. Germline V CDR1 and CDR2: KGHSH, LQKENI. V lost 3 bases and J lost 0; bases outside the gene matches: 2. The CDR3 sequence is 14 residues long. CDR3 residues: CASSPGQSSYEQYF. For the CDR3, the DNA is TGTGCCAGCTCACCGGGACAGAGCTCCTACGAGCAGTACTTC.

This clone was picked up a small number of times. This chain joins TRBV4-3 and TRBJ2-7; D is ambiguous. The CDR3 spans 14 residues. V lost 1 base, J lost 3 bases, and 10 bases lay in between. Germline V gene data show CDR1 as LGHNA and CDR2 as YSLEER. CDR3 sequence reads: CASSQAVRIYEQYF. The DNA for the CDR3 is TGCGCCAGCAGCCAAGCGGTTCGGATCTACGAGCAGTACTTC.

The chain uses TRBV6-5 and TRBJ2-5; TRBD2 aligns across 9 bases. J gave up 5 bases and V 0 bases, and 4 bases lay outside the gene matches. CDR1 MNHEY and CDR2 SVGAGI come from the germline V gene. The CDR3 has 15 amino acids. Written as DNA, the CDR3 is TGTGCCAGCAGTTACTCGGCGGGGGGGCTGGAGACCCAGTACTTC. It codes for CASSYSAGGLETQYF.

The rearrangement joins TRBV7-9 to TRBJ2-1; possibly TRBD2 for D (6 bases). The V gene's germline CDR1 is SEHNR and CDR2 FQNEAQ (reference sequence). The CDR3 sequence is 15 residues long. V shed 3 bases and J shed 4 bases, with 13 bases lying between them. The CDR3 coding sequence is TGTGCCAGCAGCTTTCCGGGACTCCTATACAATGAGCAGTTCTTC. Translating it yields CASSFPGLLYNEQFF. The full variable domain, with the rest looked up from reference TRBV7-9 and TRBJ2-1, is DTGVSQNPRHKITKRGQNVTFRCDPISEHNRLYWYRQTLGQGPEFLTYFQNEAQLEKSRLLSDRFSAERPKGSFSTLEIQRTEQGDSAMYLCASSFPGLLYNEQFFGPGTRLTVL.